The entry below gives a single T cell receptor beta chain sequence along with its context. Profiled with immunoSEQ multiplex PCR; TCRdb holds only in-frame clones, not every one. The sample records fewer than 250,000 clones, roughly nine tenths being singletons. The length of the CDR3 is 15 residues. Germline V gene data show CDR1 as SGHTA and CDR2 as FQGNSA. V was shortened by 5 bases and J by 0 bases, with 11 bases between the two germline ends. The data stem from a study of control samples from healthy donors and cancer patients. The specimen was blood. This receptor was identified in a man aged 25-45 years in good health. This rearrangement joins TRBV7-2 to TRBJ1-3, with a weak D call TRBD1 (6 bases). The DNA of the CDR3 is TGTGCCAGCAGCATTACAGGGCTCTCTGGAAACACCATATATTTT. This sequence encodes CASSITGLSGNTIYF.